Following are 15 T cell receptor beta chains from one sample sequenced in a study of blood T cell repertoires in COVID-19. The method was immunoSEQ multiplex PCR; TCRdb's version includes in-frame clones alone and lacks a portion of them. The table shows some 110,000 clones, with approximately 88% occurring only once. The sample comprised peripheral blood. These TCRs come from a human donor in a cohort sampled during active COVID-19.

This rearrangement joins TRBV5-1 to TRBJ2-3; D is possibly TRBD1 (5 bases). Deletions cut 1 base from V and 0 bases from J, with 9 bases between. This CDR3 has 15 amino acids. CDR1 and CDR2 (germline): SGHRS, YFSETQ. The CDR3, as DNA: TGCGCCAGCAGCTTGTTCGGACAAAGCACAGATACGCAGTATTTT. It yields the protein CASSLFGQSTDTQYF.

This sequence joins TRBV28 and TRBJ1-2; D is uncertain. V lost 10 bases and J lost 1, with 7 bases in between. The CDR3 consists of 11 residues. Germline V gene sequence: CDR1 MDHEN, CDR2 SYDVKM. Here the CDR3 DNA reads TGTGCCACCTTATTTAACTATGGCTACACCTTC. Protein product: CATLFNYGYTF.

The chain recombines TRBV6-5 with TRBJ2-3; D not certain. The germline V gene encodes CDR1 MNHEY and CDR2 SVGAGI. The CDR3 totals 12 residues. V lost 9 bases and J 0 bases, leaving 7 bases between the germline ends. This chain's CDR3 is CASKTSTDTQYF. The DNA for the CDR3 is TGTGCCAGTAAAACTAGCACAGATACGCAGTATTTT.

This chain connects TRBV19 to TRBJ2-1; D is ambiguous. Germline values: CDR1 LNHDA, CDR2 SQIVND (reference sequence). Trimming removed 6 bases at V and 9 bases at J, with 15 bases between. There are 13 residues in the CDR3. CDR3 sequence reads: CASSANKGGEQFF. In DNA form, the CDR3 reads TGTGCCAGTAGCGCCAACAAAGGCGGTGAGCAGTTCTTC.

The chain carries TRBV5-6 and TRBJ2-5; possibly TRBD2 for D (5 bases). Germline V gene lookup returns CDR1 SGHDT and CDR2 YYEEEE. The CDR3 has 14 amino acids. V gave up 0 bases and J gave up 3 bases, with 9 bases separating them. CDR3 DNA: TGTGCCAGCAGCTTGGCCTCGAGGGAAGAGACCCAGTACTTC. Its translation is CASSLASREETQYF.

This chain links TRBV28 with TRBJ1-5; 8 nucleotides match TRBD1. Trimming took 3 bases from V and 0 from J; bases not matched to a gene: 13. This CDR3 comprises 19 residues. Germline values: CDR1 MDHEN, CDR2 SYDVKM. CDR3 loop: CASSFPGTGDAYSNQPQHF. The CDR3 coding sequence is TGTGCCAGCAGTTTTCCCGGGACAGGAGACGCCTATAGCAATCAGCCCCAGCATTTT.

This clone was observed once. This sequence joins TRBV28 and TRBJ2-2; TRBD2 matches at 7 bases. This CDR3 comprises 14 residues. Germline values: CDR1 MDHEN, CDR2 SYDVKM. V shed 5 bases and J 8 bases; nucleotides not matched to a gene: 8. The CDR3 protein is CASSPLGLLGELFF. The DNA of the CDR3 is TGTGCCAGCAGTCCCCTGGGACTACTAGGGGAGCTGTTTTTT.

The gene calls are TRBV24-1 and TRBJ2-3; TRBD2 might be the D (5 bases). The CDR3 runs to 15 residues. The germline V gene encodes CDR1 KGHDR and CDR2 SFDVKD. V gave up 3 bases and J gave up 2 bases, with 11 bases separating them. CDR3 sequence: CATSDISGITDTQYF. CDR3 sequence (DNA): TGTGCCACCAGTGATATCTCGGGGATCACAGATACGCAGTATTTT.

The chain employs TRBV28 and TRBJ1-2; tentatively, D is TRBD1 (6 bases). This CDR3 contains 13 residues. Germline V CDR1 and CDR2: MDHEN, SYDVKM. V lost 3 bases, J lost 6 bases, and 11 bases lay in between. CDR3 amino acids: CASSFAGVHGYTF. The DNA for the CDR3 is TGTGCCAGCAGTTTTGCAGGGGTACATGGCTACACCTTC.

This chain links TRBV7-2 with TRBJ1-6, with D possibly being TRBD1 (6 bases). Trimming shortened V by 1 base and J by 0 bases, and 13 bases separated the two germline ends. Germline CDR1 SGHTA, CDR2 FQGNSA. The CDR3 extends over 18 amino acids. Here the CDR3 DNA reads TGTGCCAGCAGCTTAGTATCTAGGGGGAGCTCCTATAATTCACCCCTCCACTTT. This encodes CASSLVSRGSSYNSPLHF.

The chain is built from TRBV20-1 and TRBJ2-7, with 10 bases matching TRBD2. This CDR3 is built from 15 residues. The germline V gene has CDR1 DFQATT and CDR2 SNEGSKA (reference sequence). Trimming cost V 3 bases and J 6 bases; bases outside gene matches: 11. The CDR3 protein is CSASILAGAVGEQYF. CDR3 nucleotide sequence: TGCAGTGCTAGTATCCTAGCGGGGGCCGTGGGCGAGCAGTACTTC.

The rearrangement uses TRBV6-5 and TRBJ2-4; 7 bases match TRBD2. V lost 6 bases to trimming and J lost 6 bases; unmatched junction nucleotides: 5. The CDR3 extends over 13 amino acids. Germline loops: CDR1 MNHEY, CDR2 SVGAGI. CDR3 bases: TGTGCCAGCAGCCCGGGACTAACAAACATTCAGTACTTC. Its protein is CASSPGLTNIQYF.

CDR3 region: CASSSRTLMSTGELFF. The CDR3 DNA is TGTGCCAGCAGCTCGAGGACACTAATGAGCACCGGGGAGCTGTTTTTT. The chain joins TRBV7-9 to TRBJ2-2, with D possibly TRBD1 on 5 matching bases. CDR3 length: 16 amino acids. Trimming took off 4 bases at V and 4 bases at J, with 16 bases between the two ends. In germline, CDR1 is SEHNR, CDR2 FQNEAQ (reference sequence).

The V gene is TRBV3-1 (or the pseudogene TRBV3-2), the J gene TRBJ1-1; D not certain. The CDR3 is made up of 16 amino acids. The V end lost 2 bases, the J end lost 4 bases, and 17 bases lay between the germline ends. From germline, CDR1 is LGHDT and CDR2 YNNKEL (reference sequence). CDR3 loop: CASSQFGGGRGTEAFF. CDR3 in DNA: TGTGCCAGCAGCCAATTCGGAGGAGGTCGCGGCACTGAAGCTTTCTTT.

The chain carries TRBV3-1 (or the pseudogene TRBV3-2) and TRBJ1-2, with 7 bases that match TRBD1. V gave up 4 bases and J gave up 4 bases; unmatched junction bases: 6. The CDR3 is made up of 14 amino acids. Germline V gene sequence: CDR1 LGHDT, CDR2 YNNKEL (reference sequence). CDR3 coding DNA: TGTGCCAGCAGCCCGACAGGGAATGGCTATGGCTACACCTTC. Residues: CASSPTGNGYGYTF.